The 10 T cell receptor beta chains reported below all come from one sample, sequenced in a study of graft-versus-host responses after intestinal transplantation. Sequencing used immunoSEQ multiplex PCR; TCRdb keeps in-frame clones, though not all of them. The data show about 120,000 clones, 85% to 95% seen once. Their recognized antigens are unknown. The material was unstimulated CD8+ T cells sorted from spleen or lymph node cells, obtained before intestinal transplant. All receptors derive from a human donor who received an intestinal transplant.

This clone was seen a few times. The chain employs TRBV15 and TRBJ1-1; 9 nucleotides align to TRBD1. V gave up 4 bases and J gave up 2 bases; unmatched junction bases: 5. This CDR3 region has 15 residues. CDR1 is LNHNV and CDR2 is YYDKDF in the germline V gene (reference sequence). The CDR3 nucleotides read TGTGCCACCAGCATTGGGACAGGGCTAAACACTGAAGCTTTCTTT. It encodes CATSIGTGLNTEAFF.

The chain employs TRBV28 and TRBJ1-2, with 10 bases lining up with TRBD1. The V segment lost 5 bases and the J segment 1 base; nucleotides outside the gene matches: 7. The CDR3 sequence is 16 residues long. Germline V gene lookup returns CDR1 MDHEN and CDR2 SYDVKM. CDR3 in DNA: TGTGCCAGCAGTCATACCGGGACAGGGGTTAACTATGGCTACACCTTC. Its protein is CASSHTGTGVNYGYTF.

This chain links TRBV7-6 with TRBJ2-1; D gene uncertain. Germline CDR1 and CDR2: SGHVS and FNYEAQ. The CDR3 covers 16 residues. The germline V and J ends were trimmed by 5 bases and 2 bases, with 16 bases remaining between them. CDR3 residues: CASSLRPDSPYNEQFF. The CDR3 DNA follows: TGTGCCAGCAGCCTGAGACCGGATTCCCCCTACAATGAGCAGTTCTTC.

The CDR3 is CASSQVYSAGWEQYF. CDR3 nucleotide sequence: TGCGCCAGCAGCCAAGTGTATAGTGCGGGATGGGAGCAGTACTTC. The chain joins TRBV4-1 to TRBJ2-7, with D possibly TRBD2 on 6 matching bases. Germline CDR1 MGHRA, CDR2 YSYEKL. The CDR3 extends over 15 amino acids. Trimming took 1 base from V and 7 from J, leaving 17 bases between them.

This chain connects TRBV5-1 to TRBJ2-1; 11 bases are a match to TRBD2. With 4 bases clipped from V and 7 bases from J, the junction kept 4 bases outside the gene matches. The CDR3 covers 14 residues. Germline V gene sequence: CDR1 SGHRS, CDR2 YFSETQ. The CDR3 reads CASSIAGGPNEQFF. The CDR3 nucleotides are TGCGCCAGCAGCATAGCGGGAGGGCCTAATGAGCAGTTCTTC.

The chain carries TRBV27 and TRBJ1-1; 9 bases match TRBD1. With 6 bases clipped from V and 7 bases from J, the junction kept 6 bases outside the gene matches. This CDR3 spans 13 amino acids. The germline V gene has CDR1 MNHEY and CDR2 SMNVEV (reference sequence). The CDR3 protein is CASSRQGEIEAFF. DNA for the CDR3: TGTGCCAGCAGCAGACAGGGGGAGATTGAAGCTTTCTTT.

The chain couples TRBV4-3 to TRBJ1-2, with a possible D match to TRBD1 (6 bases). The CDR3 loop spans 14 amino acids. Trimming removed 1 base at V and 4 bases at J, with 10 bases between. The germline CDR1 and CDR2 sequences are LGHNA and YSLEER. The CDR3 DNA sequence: TGCGCCAGCAGCCAAGTGTTAGGGGGCTATGGCTACACCTTC. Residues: CASSQVLGGYGYTF.

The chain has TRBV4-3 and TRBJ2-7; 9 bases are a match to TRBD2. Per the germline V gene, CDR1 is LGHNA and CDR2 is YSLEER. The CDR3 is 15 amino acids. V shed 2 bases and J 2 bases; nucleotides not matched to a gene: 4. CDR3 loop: CASSQYSGGTYEQYF. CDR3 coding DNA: TGCGCCAGCAGCCAATATAGCGGGGGTACCTACGAGCAGTACTTC.

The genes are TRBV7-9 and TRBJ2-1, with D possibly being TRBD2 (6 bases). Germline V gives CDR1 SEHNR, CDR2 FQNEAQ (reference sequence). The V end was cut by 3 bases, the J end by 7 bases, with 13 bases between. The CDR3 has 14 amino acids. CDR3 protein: CASSLDYGGNEQFF. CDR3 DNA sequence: TGTGCCAGCAGCTTGGACTACGGAGGGAATGAGCAGTTCTTC.

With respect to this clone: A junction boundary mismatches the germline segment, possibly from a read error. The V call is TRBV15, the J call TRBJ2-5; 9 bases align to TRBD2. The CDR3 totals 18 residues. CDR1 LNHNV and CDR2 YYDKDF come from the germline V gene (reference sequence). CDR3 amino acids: CATSRDLTSGWPQETQHF. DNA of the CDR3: TGTGCCACCAGCAGAGATCTAACTAGCGGGTGGCCTCAAGAGACCCAGCACTTC.